Presented here are 21 T cell receptor beta chains from one specimen sequenced in a study of Graves' ophthalmopathy and Graves' hyperthyroidism. The study amplified TCR beta CDR3 regions using RNA transcripts. The authors performed first-round RT-PCR with HTBI primers and then a second-round multiplex PCR. In TCRdb, the multiplex PCR reads were re-called with MiXCR into one record per CDR3 protein. Found here are 400,000 to 450,000 distinct CDR3 sequences, over 20% of them singletons; the top ten hold 2.5% to 3.5%. Sequencing used peripheral blood. These receptor sequences come from a woman aged 18-29 years with stable Graves' hyperthyroidism.

This clonotype was detected ten times or more. V gene TRBV5-1 combines with J gene TRBJ1-5, with TRBD1 as a possible D gene (6 bases). The ends were cut back, 4 bases at V and 0 bases at J, with 14 bases in the middle. The CDR3 is 16 residues long. Per the germline V gene, CDR1 is SGHRS and CDR2 is YFSETQ. The CDR3 region is CASSPTGETSNQPQHF. CDR3 coding DNA: TGCGCCAGCAGCCCGACAGGAGAAACTAGCAATCAGCCCCAGCATTTT.

The sample holds many counts of this clonotype. This chain uses TRBV6-1 with TRBJ1-2, with D unclear. The CDR3 loop spans 13 amino acids. Germline V gene lookup returns CDR1 MNHNS and CDR2 SASEGT. The ends were cut back, 6 bases at V and 6 bases at J, with 14 bases in the middle. DNA for the CDR3: TGTGCCAGCAGATCGACTCGCGGACATGGCTACACCTTC. Translated: CASRSTRGHGYTF.

This clonotype was found many times. This chain connects TRBV18 to TRBJ1-2; D gene unclear. With 5 bases removed from V and 7 bases from J, the gap between germline ends came to 11 bases. Germline CDR1 and CDR2: KGHSH and LQKENI. The CDR3 spans 12 residues. CDR3 bases: TGTGCCAGCTCATATAGGGATCGTGGCTACACCTTC. As protein: CASSYRDRGYTF.

The chain employs TRBV5-5 and TRBJ1-5; TRBD1 is a possible D gene (6 bases). The CDR3 extends over 15 amino acids. Trimming shortened V by 4 bases and J by 5 bases, and 16 bases separated the two germline ends. Germline V lookup: CDR1 SGHKS, CDR2 YYEKEE (reference sequence). CDR3 sequence reads: CASSSRDIKYQPQHF. CDR3 nucleotide sequence: TGTGCCAGCAGCAGCCGGGACATAAAGTATCAGCCCCAGCATTTT.

A few counts support this clonotype. The chain carries TRBV30 and TRBJ2-2, with 9 positions matching TRBD1. V gave up 4 bases and J gave up 6 bases; unmatched junction bases: 9. The CDR3 runs 15 residues. The germline V gene has CDR1 GTSNPN and CDR2 SVGIG (reference sequence). CDR3 sequence: CAWKLIRTGAGELFF. In DNA form, the CDR3 reads TGTGCCTGGAAATTAATTCGGACAGGGGCCGGGGAGCTGTTTTTT.

This clonotype was seen ten or more times. This chain's CDR3 is CASSFGTGFNYGYTF. The CDR3 DNA reads TGTGCCAGCAGTTTTGGGACAGGGTTTAACTATGGCTACACCTTC. The rearrangement uses TRBV12-3 or TRBV12-4 and TRBJ1-2, with 9 bases identical to TRBD1. The CDR3 has 15 residues. Losses at the gene ends were 3 bases for V and 1 base for J; bases not matched to a gene: 3.

This clonotype appeared many times. The chain has TRBV20-1 and TRBJ1-5; a weak D match, TRBD1 (6 bases). Between the trimmed V and J ends, which lost 2 bases and 2 bases, there was a span of 13 bases. CDR1 and CDR2 from the germline V gene are DFQATT and SNEGSKA (reference sequence). The CDR3 covers 15 residues. The CDR3 loop is CSARTLGGRNQPQHF. The CDR3 region has the DNA TGCAGTGCTAGAACTCTTGGGGGCCGCAATCAGCCCCAGCATTTT.

The table lists this clonotype with many counts. The chain uses TRBV18 and TRBJ2-5, with D unresolved. Trimming left V 0 bases short and J 4 bases short, with 6 bases between. Germline CDR1 reads KGHSH; CDR2 reads LQKENI. The CDR3 has 13 residues. CDR3 protein: CASSPPVRETQYF. The CDR3 bases are TGTGCCAGCTCACCACCGGTGCGAGAGACCCAGTACTTC. The full variable domain, completed using reference TRBV18 and TRBJ2-5, is NAGVMQNPRHLVRRRGQEARLRCSPMKGHSHVYWYRQLPEEGLKFMVYLQKENIIDESGMPKERFSAEFPKEGPSILRIQQVVRGDSAAYFCASSPPVRETQYFGPGTRLLVL.

This clonotype was seen ten or more times. In DNA, the CDR3 is TGTGCCAGCAGCCCAACTCCCAGGGTGGGTAGGGAAGCTTTCTTT. Translation gives CASSPTPRVGREAFF. The J gene is TRBJ1-1, the V gene TRBV7-8; D is perhaps TRBD1 (5 bases). The CDR3 extends over 15 amino acids. Germline-derived CDR1 and CDR2 are SGHVS and FQNEAQ. V was shortened by 5 bases and J by 8 bases, with 21 bases between the two germline ends.

V and J are TRBV7-3 and TRBJ2-3; 12 positions match TRBD1. This CDR3 is built from 16 residues. V lost 3 bases to trimming and J lost 3 bases; unmatched junction nucleotides: 4. Germline lookup yields CDR1 SGHTA and CDR2 FQGTGA. The DNA of the CDR3 is TGTGCCAGCAGCTTGGGACAGGGGGCCTTGACAGATACGCAGTATTTT. Its translation: CASSLGQGALTDTQYF.

The chain recombines TRBV4-1 with TRBJ2-3, with 9 positions matching TRBD2. The V gene's germline CDR1 is MGHRA and CDR2 YSYEKL. The CDR3 extends over 16 amino acids. J gave up 2 bases and V 0 bases, and 3 bases lay outside the gene matches. The CDR3 DNA follows: TGCGCCAGCAGCCAAGAGGGCGGGAGGGCCACAGATACGCAGTATTTT. Protein sequence: CASSQEGGRATDTQYF.

This clonotype was counted at least ten times. This chain joins TRBV12-3 or TRBV12-4 and TRBJ1-5; D is possibly TRBD1 (6 bases). Trimming took 3 bases from V and 7 from J, leaving 16 bases between them. The CDR3 extends over 15 amino acids. The CDR3 DNA is TGTGCCAGCAGTTTTGGGGGGGCTTTGACCCAGCCCCAGCATTTT. This encodes CASSFGGALTQPQHF.

This clonotype has a count of ten or more. The V gene is TRBV9, the J gene TRBJ1-2; TRBD1 aligns across 8 bases. The V segment lost 7 bases and the J segment 2 bases; nucleotides outside the gene matches: 10. This CDR3 is 15 amino acids long. The germline V gene has CDR1 SGDLS and CDR2 YYNGEE. CDR3 protein: CASQAAAGGNYGYTF. In DNA form, the CDR3 reads TGTGCCAGCCAGGCGGCGGCAGGGGGCAACTATGGCTACACCTTC.

This clonotype was seen repeatedly, ten times or more. This rearrangement joins TRBV27 to TRBJ2-7; the match to TRBD2 covers 8 bases. The germline V gene has CDR1 MNHEY and CDR2 SMNVEV (reference sequence). V shed 6 bases and J 3 bases; nucleotides not matched to a gene: 4. The CDR3 loop spans 13 amino acids. The CDR3 is CASSHSGDYEQYF. The CDR3 coding sequence is TGTGCCAGCAGCCATAGCGGGGACTACGAGCAGTACTTC.

Many counts were recorded for this clonotype. The J gene is TRBJ1-5, the V gene TRBV18, with a weak D call TRBD1 (6 bases). Germline assignment: CDR1 KGHSH and CDR2 LQKENI. This CDR3 has 13 residues. The ends were cut back, 2 bases at V and 6 bases at J, with 8 bases in the middle. For the CDR3, the DNA is TGTGCCAGCTCACCAAACAGGGCTCAGCCCCAGCATTTT. Translated: CASSPNRAQPQHF.

This clonotype appeared many times. The chain is built from TRBV5-1 and TRBJ1-2, with D maybe TRBD1 (5 bases). The germline CDR1 and CDR2 sequences are SGHRS and YFSETQ. The CDR3 sequence is 15 residues long. Trimming left V 0 bases short and J 4 bases short, with 13 bases between. The CDR3 loop is CASSLDPTDSYGYTF. CDR3 DNA sequence: TGCGCCAGCAGCTTGGACCCGACAGACTCCTATGGCTACACCTTC.

Worth noting for this clonotype: Being one base from a much bigger clone, this may be a read error. The V call is TRBV28, the J call TRBJ2-7; the D is unclear. Germline V gene data show CDR1 as MDHEN and CDR2 as SYDVKM. This CDR3 is 17 amino acids long. The ends were cut back, 3 bases at V and 0 bases at J, with 18 bases in the middle. The CDR3 sequence is CASSFILQVSASYEQYV. CDR3 in DNA: TGTGCCAGCAGTTTTATTCTCCAGGTCTCCGCCTCCTACGAGCAGTACGTC.

The sample holds many counts of this clonotype. The chain links TRBV11-1 to TRBJ2-4, with TRBD2 as a possible D gene (7 bases). V lost 5 bases and J lost 1, with 24 bases in between. Germline V lookup: CDR1 SGHAT, CDR2 FQDESV (reference sequence). CDR3 size: 19 residues. Written as DNA, the CDR3 is TGTGCCAGCAGCCAAATCCTTATAGGGGGGGGTTTGGCCAAAAACATTCAGTACTTC. Encoded protein: CASSQILIGGGLAKNIQYF.

The sample holds many counts of this clonotype. This chain connects TRBV19 to TRBJ2-7; tentative D call: TRBD1 (5 bases). Germline V lookup: CDR1 LNHDA, CDR2 SQIVND (reference sequence). Trimming took 3 bases from V and 3 from J, leaving 12 bases between them. CDR3 size: 14 residues. CDR3 in amino acids: CASSIFAGNYEQYF. Written as DNA, the CDR3 is TGTGCCAGTAGTATTTTTGCAGGGAACTACGAGCAGTACTTC.

This clonotype has at least ten counts. The genes are TRBV11-1 and TRBJ2-5, with 11 bases matching TRBD1. Unmatched junction bases numbered 12, after V lost 5 bases and J lost 7 bases. The CDR3 spans 16 residues. The germline CDR1 and CDR2 sequences are SGHAT and FQDESV (reference sequence). CDR3 loop: CASSAWTGGRGVTQYF. The CDR3 DNA follows: TGTGCCAGCAGCGCATGGACAGGGGGCCGCGGAGTGACCCAGTACTTC.

The chain joins TRBV12-3 or TRBV12-4 to TRBJ2-5, with a possible D match to TRBD2 (6 bases). The CDR3 covers 14 residues. The V and J ends lost 1 base and 3 bases respectively, with 9 bases between them. CDR3 sequence: CASSLGLGKETQYF. Written as DNA, the CDR3 is TGTGCCAGCAGTTTAGGACTAGGGAAAGAGACCCAGTACTTC.